A single sample gave rise to the 26 T cell receptor beta chains below, sequenced in a study of blood T cell repertoires in COVID-19. TCRdb's copy holds only in-frame clones and misses some; the assay was immunoSEQ multiplex PCR. The profile shows 120,000 to 150,000 clones, over 80% of them singletons. The sample was peripheral blood. The source is a woman in her 40s with active or convalescent COVID-19.

This chain links TRBV2 with TRBJ2-1; 8 nucleotides align to TRBD2. Germline CDR1 SNHLY, CDR2 FYNNEI. V lost 5 bases and J lost 6; bases outside the gene matches: 9. The CDR3 is 15 amino acids. Here the CDR3 DNA reads TGTGCCAGCAGTCCCGGGACTAGTGATGTCAATGAGCAGTTCTTC. Translating gives CASSPGTSDVNEQFF. Full variable domain (rest looked up from reference TRBV2 and TRBJ2-1): EPEVTQTPSHQVTQMGQEVILRCVPISNHLYFYWYRQILGQKVEFLVSFYNNEISEKSEIFDDQFSVERPDGSNFTLKIRSTKLEDSAMYFCASSPGTSDVNEQFFGPGTRLTVL.

The chain has TRBV6-5 and TRBJ1-1; a possible D gene is TRBD1 (6 bases). V was pared by 6 bases and J by 5 bases, with 16 bases between. In germline, CDR1 is MNHEY, CDR2 SVGAGI. The CDR3 loop spans 14 amino acids. CDR3 residues: CASRSGGRRTEAFF. The CDR3 bases are TGTGCCAGCAGGTCCGGGGGGCGGAGGACTGAAGCTTTCTTT.

This chain connects TRBV28 to TRBJ2-3, with a weak D call TRBD2 (6 bases). Trimming cost V 6 bases and J 0 bases, with 34 bases left between them. The length of the CDR3 is 22 residues. The germline gives CDR1 MDHEN, CDR2 SYDVKM. The CDR3 DNA follows: TGTGCCAGCAGCCCCGGACCACTAGGCATCGGGGGTGAGAGGGTTAGCACAGATACGCAGTATTTT. It codes for CASSPGPLGIGGERVSTDTQYF.

This chain joins TRBV28 and TRBJ1-5, with D unclear. The CDR3 is 12 residues long. The germline V and J ends were trimmed by 3 bases and 9 bases, with 9 bases remaining between them. Germline CDR1 is MDHEN and CDR2 is SYDVKM. Here the CDR3 reads CASSLGGRPQHF. CDR3 nucleotides: TGTGCCAGCAGTTTGGGAGGGCGGCCCCAGCATTTT.

The chain carries TRBV6-5 and TRBJ1-5, with D possibly TRBD1 on 5 matching bases. With 10 bases removed from V and 4 bases from J, the gap between germline ends came to 17 bases. CDR1 MNHEY and CDR2 SVGAGI come from the germline V gene. There are 14 residues in the CDR3. CDR3 loop: CATAPLGRNQPQHF. DNA of the CDR3: TGTGCCACCGCTCCTCTGGGGCGGAATCAGCCCCAGCATTTT.

The V call is TRBV5-5, the J call TRBJ1-1, with D possibly being TRBD1 (5 bases). Germline CDR1 SGHKS, CDR2 YYEKEE (reference sequence). The V end was cut by 4 bases, the J end by 0 bases, with 16 bases between. The CDR3 is made up of 16 amino acids. The CDR3 loop reads CASSPGAGRMNTEAFF. Written as DNA, the CDR3 is TGTGCCAGCAGCCCTGGTGCAGGGCGGATGAACACTGAAGCTTTCTTT.

This chain joins TRBV20-1 and TRBJ1-2; possibly TRBD1 for D (5 bases). Per the germline V gene, CDR1 is DFQATT and CDR2 is SNEGSKA (reference sequence). This CDR3 is built from 14 residues. With 3 bases removed from V and 4 bases from J, the gap between germline ends came to 15 bases. Written as DNA, the CDR3 is TGCAGTGCTAGTATCCGGGACTCGATCTATGGCTACACCTTC. It encodes CSASIRDSIYGYTF.

This clone was found a few times. The rearrangement links TRBV5-8 to TRBJ1-1, with a tentative D call TRBD1 (5 bases). Trimming took 2 bases from V and 1 from J, leaving 9 bases between them. The CDR3 covers 14 residues. Per the germline V gene, CDR1 is SGHTS and CDR2 is YDEGEE. Here the CDR3 reads CASSFQTENTEAFF. CDR3 nucleotide sequence: TGTGCCAGCAGCTTTCAGACAGAGAACACTGAAGCTTTCTTT.

The CDR3 bases are TGTGCCAGTAGTGCATACATGAACACTGAAGCTTTCTTT. The encoded protein is CASSAYMNTEAFF. The gene calls are TRBV19 and TRBJ1-1; no clear D. Between the trimmed V and J ends, which lost 5 bases and 0 bases, there was a span of 7 bases. Germline V gives CDR1 LNHDA, CDR2 SQIVND (reference sequence). The length of the CDR3 is 13 residues.

This chain links TRBV19 with TRBJ2-7; D is possibly TRBD2 (6 bases). The CDR3 is 12 residues long. V was shortened by 3 bases and J by 6 bases, with 9 bases between the two germline ends. From germline, CDR1 is LNHDA and CDR2 SQIVND (reference sequence). The CDR3 DNA sequence: TGTGCCAGTAGTATCTACGGGGGCGAGCAGTACTTC. Its translation: CASSIYGGEQYF.

The genes are TRBV29-1 and TRBJ1-2; 7 bases align to TRBD1. J lost 8 bases, V lost 7 bases, and 7 bases had no gene match. Germline lookup yields CDR1 SQVTM and CDR2 ANQGSEA. This CDR3 is 11 amino acids long. CDR3 DNA: TGCAGCGGACAGGGAGCGGACGGCTACACCTTC. Protein sequence: CSGQGADGYTF.

The sample holds one count of this clone. This chain joins TRBV29-1 and TRBJ1-1; perhaps TRBD1 as D (6 bases). This CDR3 has 14 residues. Trimming stripped 2 bases from V and 1 base from J, with 11 bases between. CDR1 is SQVTM and CDR2 is ANQGSEA in the germline V gene. Here the CDR3 reads CSVERRQANTEAFF. Here the CDR3 DNA reads TGCAGCGTTGAAAGGCGACAGGCGAACACTGAAGCTTTCTTT.

The V gene is TRBV9, the J gene TRBJ2-5; D call uncertain. This CDR3 is built from 13 residues. Trimming removed 1 base from V and 3 bases from J, with 7 bases in between. Germline V gene lookup returns CDR1 SGDLS and CDR2 YYNGEE. The CDR3 DNA follows: TGTGCCAGCAGCGTACGAGGAGAAGAGACCCAGTACTTC. Its protein product is CASSVRGEETQYF.

This clone has just a few counts. The rearrangement joins TRBV19 to TRBJ2-7; 9 positions agree with TRBD2. CDR3 length equals 15 residues. V lost 3 bases, J lost 2 bases, and 5 bases stayed unmatched. Germline CDR1 is LNHDA and CDR2 is SQIVND (reference sequence). For the CDR3, the DNA is TGTGCCAGTAGTATTAGTCCTAGCGGGACCTACGAGCAGTACTTC. The encoded protein is CASSISPSGTYEQYF.

This rearrangement joins TRBV12-3 or TRBV12-4 to TRBJ2-3, with D unresolved. CDR3 length equals 13 residues. The V gene lost 2 bases and the J gene lost 5 bases, with 8 bases spanning the gap. CDR3 loop: CASSLYRVDTQYF. The DNA for the CDR3 is TGTGCCAGCAGTTTATACCGGGTAGATACGCAGTATTTT.

The chain joins TRBV28 to TRBJ1-1, with a possible D match to TRBD1 (6 bases). The CDR3 covers 14 residues. V lost 5 bases, J lost 0 bases, and 10 bases lay in between. CDR1 MDHEN and CDR2 SYDVKM come from the germline V gene. The CDR3 nucleotides read TGTGCCAGCAGTCCGGGACACCTGAACACTGAAGCTTTCTTT. It translates to CASSPGHLNTEAFF. Complete variable domain (other parts from reference TRBV28 and TRBJ1-1): DVKVTQSSRYLVKRTGEKVFLECVQDMDHENMFWYRQDPGLGLRLIYFSYDVKMKEKGDIPEGYSVSREKKERFSLILESASTNQTSMYLCASSPGHLNTEAFFGQGTRLTVV.

The chain recombines TRBV28 with TRBJ1-1; tentatively, D is TRBD1 (5 bases). Trimming left V 3 bases short and J 11 bases short, with 16 bases between. Germline lookup yields CDR1 MDHEN and CDR2 SYDVKM. The CDR3 covers 13 residues. CDR3 region: CASSLFRQPGAFF. The DNA for the CDR3 is TGTGCCAGCAGTTTGTTCCGACAGCCCGGGGCTTTCTTT.

This chain joins TRBV29-1 and TRBJ2-3; perhaps TRBD1 as D (5 bases). V was cut by 6 bases and J by 3 bases, with 10 bases left in between. The CDR3 consists of 12 residues. The germline CDR1 and CDR2 sequences are SQVTM and ANQGSEA. Written as DNA, the CDR3 is TGCAGCGTCGACAGAGAAACAGATACGCAGTATTTT. It encodes CSVDRETDTQYF.

V is TRBV7-2 and J is TRBJ2-1, with D perhaps matching TRBD1 (6 bases). The CDR3 is 15 residues long. Per germline, CDR1 SGHTA and CDR2 FQGNSA. V was cut by 6 bases and J by 0 bases, with 12 bases left in between. As DNA, the CDR3 is TGTGCCAGCAGTCGCGACAGGTCCTCCTACAATGAGCAGTTCTTC. The encoded protein is CASSRDRSSYNEQFF.

This chain joins TRBV11-2 and TRBJ1-4, with D tentatively TRBD1 (6 bases). In germline, CDR1 is SGHAT, CDR2 FQNNGV. V was clipped by 5 bases and J by 8 bases, with 15 bases between them. The CDR3 contains 14 residues. The chain's CDR3 is CASSHPGRGEKLFF. The CDR3 region has the DNA TGTGCCAGCAGCCATCCAGGGAGGGGGGAAAAACTGTTTTTT.

The chain has TRBV11-2 and TRBJ1-2; D call uncertain. CDR3 length: 16 residues. Germline loops: CDR1 SGHAT, CDR2 FQNNGV. V shed 5 bases and J shed 0 bases, with 16 bases lying between them. This CDR3 is CASSLASPPTNYGYTF. In DNA, the CDR3 is TGTGCCAGCAGCCTCGCGTCACCGCCTACTAACTATGGCTACACCTTC.

The chain joins TRBV19 to TRBJ1-1, with 9 nucleotides matching TRBD1. CDR1 is LNHDA, CDR2 SQIVND, per germline (reference sequence). This CDR3 is 13 amino acids long. Trimming removed 7 bases from V and 4 bases from J; junction bases left unmatched: 4. The CDR3 protein is CASTHRGRTEAFF. Written as DNA, the CDR3 is TGTGCCAGTACGCACAGGGGGCGCACTGAAGCTTTCTTT.

CDR3 nucleotide sequence: TGTGCCAGCAGATCACAGGGGGCTCCGAACACTGAAGCTTTCTTT. It translates to CASRSQGAPNTEAFF. This chain links TRBV28 with TRBJ1-1; 9 bases agree with TRBD1. This CDR3 spans 15 amino acids. Trimming cost V 6 bases and J 1 base; bases outside gene matches: 6. Germline-derived CDR1 and CDR2 are MDHEN and SYDVKM.

J is TRBJ1-3 and V is TRBV3-1 (or the pseudogene TRBV3-2), with 7 bases fitting TRBD1. Germline assignment: CDR1 LGHDT and CDR2 YNNKEL (reference sequence). Unmatched junction bases numbered 3, after V lost 3 bases and J lost 4 bases. The CDR3 runs 14 residues. This chain's CDR3 is CASSQGQFGNTIYF. CDR3 DNA: TGTGCCAGCAGCCAGGGACAGTTCGGAAACACCATATATTTT.

The genes are TRBV27 and TRBJ1-5; 8 bases are shared with TRBD1. This CDR3 comprises 14 residues. CDR1 and CDR2 from the germline V gene are MNHEY and SMNVEV (reference sequence). Germline trimming cut 11 bases from V and 6 bases from J; bases unmatched to any gene: 12. Written as DNA, the CDR3 is TGTGCCGGAAGTGGCAGGGGGCCGCGTCAGCCCCAGCATTTT. Translating it yields CAGSGRGPRQPQHF.

The gene calls are TRBV6-2 or TRBV6-3 and TRBJ1-1; D gene unclear. The V end was cut by 2 bases, the J end by 0 bases, with 13 bases between. This CDR3 has 16 amino acids. Germline CDR1 MNHEY, CDR2 SVGEGT. The CDR3 spells CASSYRQLRLNTEAFF. Written as DNA, the CDR3 is TGTGCCAGCAGTTACCGGCAATTGAGGTTGAACACTGAAGCTTTCTTT.